This T cell receptor beta chain is from a study of T cells in Graves' hyperthyroidism and ophthalmopathy (dated by TCRdb to between 2017 and 2020). About the investigation overall: Peripheral blood was sampled at the time of initial diagnosis, prior to any treatment. TCR V-J signatures able to tell the groups apart were searched for in a discovery cohort of some 100 patients, of whom roughly 42 had Graves' ophthalmopathy and roughly 57 had stable Graves' hyperthyroidism. Prospective prediction of ophthalmopathy was tested in an independent validation cohort consisting of fewer than 20 hyperthyroidism patients and 15 to 17 patients who later progressed to ophthalmopathy. The 80 to 100 discovery patients were randomly divided into training and test sets at a 7:3 ratio. In addition, the study compared T-cell repertoires in thyroid tissue and in blood from six Graves' hyperthyroidism patients. Following sampling, methimazole starting at 30 mg daily was given to hyperthyroidism patients, and high-dose intravenous methylprednisolone was given to ophthalmopathy patients. The paper describes TCR Vbeta CDR3 sequencing of 120 to 150 peripheral blood samples, made up of some 40 ophthalmopathy patients, some 76 hyperthyroidism patients and about 17 progressor patients. General findings and caveats noted by the study authors: No statistical method was used to fix the sample size in advance, and group allocation was not hidden from the investigators. A model built on a 13 V-J signature distinguished ophthalmopathy from stable hyperthyroidism, reaching 87.88% sensitivity and under 84% specificity in cross-validation and 80%/75% in testing. In validation, the model predicted progression to ophthalmopathy with roughly 70% sensitivity and 72% to 85% specificity, a median of approximately 6.7 months before onset. Most expanded thyroid clonotypes (frequency above 0.001) were also detected in blood, a finding suggesting that blood repertoires may reflect thyroid immune responses.

Amplification of TCR beta CDR3 regions was carried out from RNA transcripts. The TCR CDR3 was subjected to a first round of RT-PCR using the HTBI primer set and the Qiagen OneStep RT-PCR kit. Libraries were constructed in a second round of multiplex PCR, after which size selection and purification were performed. Paired-end sequencing of the libraries was performed with 100 bp reads on an Illumina HiSeq2000. The study's own analysis went as follows. SOAPnuke was used to process the raw data, removing reads that contained adapters or uncalled bases, had a mean Phred below 15, or lacked an exact match to the constant primer or identifier. COPE v1.2.5 was used to merge high-quality paired reads, and clonotypes were defined as unique nucleotide sequences. MiTCR v1.1 was used to align the clonotypes against IMGT TRBV, TRBD and TRBJ reference segments. The analysis included only V-J combinations with a frequency above 0.0001, which together covered about 99% of the repertoires. A TCS score was defined as the ratio of F50 (clonal expansion) to E x V (chaos), with BLOSUM62-based TCRdist applied between CDR3 peptides within each V-J. Welch's t-statistics and random forest reduced fewer than 550 V-J features to about 13, which were used in a naive Bayes classifier (R e1071). The public reads were run again by TCRdb, first through fastp at Q25 and then through MiXCR, and only productive beta chains were kept. Every CDR3 protein is listed once, alongside the most common genes and DNA of its rows. TCRdb's processing, not the authors' own work, is the source of the V and J calls. Across this sample there are hundreds of thousands of distinct CDR3 sequences, with around 20% seen only once. About 35% of the sample lies in the top ten.

Moderately to severely active disease, a Clinical Activity Score of at least 3, a NOSPECS grade of at least 4, and a duration under 3 months were present in ophthalmopathy patients. Patients with uncontrolled infections, other autoimmune diseases, pregnancy or lactation were excluded. Clinical symptoms, serum thyroxine and TRAb, thyroid ultrasound, and orbital computed tomography formed the basis for the diagnoses. PBMCs were separated from 7.5 to 10 ml of fresh peripheral blood using Ficoll-Paque density gradient centrifugation. Total RNA was extracted with Trizol reagent, and quality was checked on an Agilent 2100 Bioanalyzer. From a lookup of the germline V gene, CDR1 and CDR2 are SQVTM and ANQGSEA. V has 1 base trimmed and J has 8 bases trimmed; junction bases matching no gene number 5. The CDR3 has 14 amino acids, counting the end cysteine and phenylalanine. Kept here is only the CDR3 DNA, which spans 42 bases and is read in frame from base 1.

For this clonotype: This clone's antigen is unknown. No base-level quality is on record; no much larger clone is a single base apart.

The clonotype comes from a man aged 25-45 years with Graves' ophthalmopathy. The sample was blood. The chain couples TRBV29-1 to TRBJ2-3; 11 middle bases align to TRBD2. The CDR3 protein: CSVEGVAGGITQYF. The sequenced DNA: TGCAGCGTTGAAGGAGTAGCGGGGGGGATTACGCAGTATTTT.